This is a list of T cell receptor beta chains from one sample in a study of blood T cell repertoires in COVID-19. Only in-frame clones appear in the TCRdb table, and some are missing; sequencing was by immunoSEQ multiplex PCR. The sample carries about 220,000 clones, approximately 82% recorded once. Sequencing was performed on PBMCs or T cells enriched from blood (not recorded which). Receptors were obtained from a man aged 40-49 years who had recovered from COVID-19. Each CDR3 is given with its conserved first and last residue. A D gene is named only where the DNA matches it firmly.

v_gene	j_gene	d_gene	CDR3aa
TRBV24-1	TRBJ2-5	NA	CATSDLGRVETQYF
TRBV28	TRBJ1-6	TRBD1	CASSLLGGISPLHF
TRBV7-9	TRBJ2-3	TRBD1	CASSSRGTGGIDTQYF
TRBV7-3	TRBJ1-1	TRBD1	CASSLGTGTEAFF
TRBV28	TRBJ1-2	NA	CASSTRDGYTF
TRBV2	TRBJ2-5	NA	CASSPPLLTSIQETQYF
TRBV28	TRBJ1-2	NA	CATHRKGYGYTF
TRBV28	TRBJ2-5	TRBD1	CASSQNRGYYGETQYF
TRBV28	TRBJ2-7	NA	CASSLMGVGGYEQYF
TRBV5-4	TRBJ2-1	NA	CASSRYGGSYNEQFF
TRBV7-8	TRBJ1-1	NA	CASSLAVNTPNTEAFF
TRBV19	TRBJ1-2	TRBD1	CASTLQGNYGYTF
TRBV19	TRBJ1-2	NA	CASRFRDYYGYTF
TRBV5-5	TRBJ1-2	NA	CASSFSQGDGYTF
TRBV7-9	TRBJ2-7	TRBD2	CASSHPRPGLAATYEQYF
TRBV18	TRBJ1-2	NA	CASSISGLDGYTF
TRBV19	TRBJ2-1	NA	CASSMQRAESDEQFF
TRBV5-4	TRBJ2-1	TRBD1	CASSPRQGAYNEQFF
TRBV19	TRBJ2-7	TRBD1	CASSIDRTGGDEQYF
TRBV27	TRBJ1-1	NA	CASVRRIGNTEAFF
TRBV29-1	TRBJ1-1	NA	CSVEDRGTEAFF
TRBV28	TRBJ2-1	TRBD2	CASRGSGVNEQFF
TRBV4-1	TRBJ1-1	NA	CASSQDRRAEAFF
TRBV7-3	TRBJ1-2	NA	CASSLTYLADGPDGYTF
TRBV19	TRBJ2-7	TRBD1	CASRPSATGIDEQYF
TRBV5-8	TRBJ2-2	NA	CASSSIQGGQTGELFF
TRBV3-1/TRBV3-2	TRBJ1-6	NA	CASSQESSYNSPLHF
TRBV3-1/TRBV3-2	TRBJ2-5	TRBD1	CASSHAQGVETQYF
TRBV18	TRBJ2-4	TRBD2	CASSPPGGVGNIQYF
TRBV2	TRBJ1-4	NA	CASSDSGTYFQKLFF
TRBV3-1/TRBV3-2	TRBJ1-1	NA	CASSQPVGGGTEAFF
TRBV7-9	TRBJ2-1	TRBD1	CASSLETGAFF
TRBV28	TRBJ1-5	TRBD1	CASSLIGGTGEFNQPQHF
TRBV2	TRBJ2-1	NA	CASTRETSSFF
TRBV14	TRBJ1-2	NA	CASSRGRDYGYTF
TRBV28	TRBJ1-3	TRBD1	CASSPGQGGNTIYF
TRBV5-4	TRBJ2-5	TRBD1	CASSPWTGEETQYF
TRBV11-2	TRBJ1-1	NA	CASSFRTRGLGTEAFF
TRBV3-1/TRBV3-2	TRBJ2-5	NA	CASSQDYGRAEETQYF
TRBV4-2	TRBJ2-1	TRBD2	CASSQELAGMYNEQFF
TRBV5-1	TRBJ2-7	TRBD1	CASSRTSGTVVEQYF
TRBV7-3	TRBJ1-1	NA	CASTLTLNTEAFF
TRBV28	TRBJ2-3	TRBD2	CASSAGTSGRGRADTQYF
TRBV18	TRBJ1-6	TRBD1	CASSPTGDYNSPLHF
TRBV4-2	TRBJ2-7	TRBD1	CASSQEIHGTGSHEQYF
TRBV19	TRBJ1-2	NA	CASSIERRAGYTF
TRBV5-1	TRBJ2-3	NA	CASSFGQGSDTQYF
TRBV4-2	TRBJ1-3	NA	CASSQEGGFSGNTIYF
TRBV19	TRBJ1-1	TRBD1	CASSSQGHTEAFF
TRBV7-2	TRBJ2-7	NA	CASSFKQPSGTRSYEQYF
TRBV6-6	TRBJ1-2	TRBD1	CASSRGVGQGGFGTYGYTF
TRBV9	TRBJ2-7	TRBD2	CASSAEREPSYEQYF
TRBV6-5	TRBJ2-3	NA	CASSYSAGGTDTQYF
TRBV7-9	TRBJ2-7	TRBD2	CASSLGLAALEQYF